A selection of T cell receptor beta chains follows, all from one sample in a study of T cells in Graves' hyperthyroidism and ophthalmopathy. TCRdb reanalysed the multiplex PCR reads using MiXCR and keeps one entry per CDR3 protein. The profile shows around 600,000 distinct CDR3 sequences, 13% to 15% of them singletons. The specimen was blood. The source is a woman under 30 with Graves' ophthalmopathy. Both conserved end residues are part of each CDR3. A D gene is named only where the DNA matches it firmly. Rows may omit the clone size; those that give it use once, few, many or a size class.

many TRBJ2-3 NA TRBV6-1 CASSPGGGLSTDTQYF TGTGCCAGCAGTCCCGGGGGAGGATTGAGCACAGATACGCAGTATTTT
NA TRBJ2-1 TRBD2 TRBV7-3 CASSLRGTSGRGNEQFF TGTGCCAGCAGCTTACGTGGGACTAGCGGGAGGGGCAATGAGCAGTTCTTC
NA TRBJ2-1 NA TRBV27 CARNEQFF TGTGCGCGTAATGAGCAGTTCTTC
many TRBJ1-5 NA TRBV19 CASSLQTHSNQPQHF TGTGCCAGTAGCCTACAGACCCATAGCAATCAGCCCCAGCATTTT
many TRBJ1-4 NA TRBV7-2 CASSETGSNEKLFF TGTGCCAGCAGCGAGACAGGCTCCAATGAAAAACTGTTTTTT
many TRBJ2-1 TRBD1 TRBV20-1 CSARRQGALYNEQFF TGCAGTGCTAGAAGACAGGGAGCGCTCTACAATGAGCAGTTCTTC
NA TRBJ2-7 NA TRBV4-1 CASGPRGASYEQYF TGCGCCAGTGGACCTAGGGGGGCTTCATACGAGCAGTACTTC
few TRBJ1-1 NA TRBV5-1 CASSIQNMNTEAFF TGCGCCAGCAGCATACAGAACATGAACACTGAAGCTTTCTTT
NA TRBJ2-2 TRBD1 TRBV19 CASSILGTVGDAGELFF TGTGCCAGTAGTATTTTGGGGACAGTGGGAGACGCCGGGGAGCTGTTTTTT
NA TRBJ1-2 NA TRBV7-2 CASSKSRGGGYTF TGTGCCAGCAGCAAAAGCCGGGGAGGGGGCTACACCTTC
few TRBJ2-3 TRBD1 TRBV4-1 CASSQEGDRGDTQYF TGCGCCAGCAGCCAAGAGGGGGACAGGGGGGATACGCAGTATTTT